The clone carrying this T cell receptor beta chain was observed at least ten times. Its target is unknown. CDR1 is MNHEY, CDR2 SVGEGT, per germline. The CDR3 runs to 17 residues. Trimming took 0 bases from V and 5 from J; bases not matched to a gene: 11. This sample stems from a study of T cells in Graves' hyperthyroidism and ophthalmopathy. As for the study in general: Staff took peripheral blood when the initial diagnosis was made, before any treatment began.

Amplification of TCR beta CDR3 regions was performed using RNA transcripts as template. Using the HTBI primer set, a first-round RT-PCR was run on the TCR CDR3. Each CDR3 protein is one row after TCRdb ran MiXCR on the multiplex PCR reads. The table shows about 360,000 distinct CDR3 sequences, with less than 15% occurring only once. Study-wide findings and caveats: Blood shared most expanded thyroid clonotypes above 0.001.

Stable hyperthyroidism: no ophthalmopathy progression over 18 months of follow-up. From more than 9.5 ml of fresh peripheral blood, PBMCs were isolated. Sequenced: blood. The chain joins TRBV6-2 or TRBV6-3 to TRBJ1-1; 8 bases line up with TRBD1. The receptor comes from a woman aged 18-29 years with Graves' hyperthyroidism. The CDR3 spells CASSYSIRGRVETEAFF. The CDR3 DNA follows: TGTGCCAGCAGTTACTCGATCAGGGGGCGCGTAGAAACTGAAGCTTTCTTT.